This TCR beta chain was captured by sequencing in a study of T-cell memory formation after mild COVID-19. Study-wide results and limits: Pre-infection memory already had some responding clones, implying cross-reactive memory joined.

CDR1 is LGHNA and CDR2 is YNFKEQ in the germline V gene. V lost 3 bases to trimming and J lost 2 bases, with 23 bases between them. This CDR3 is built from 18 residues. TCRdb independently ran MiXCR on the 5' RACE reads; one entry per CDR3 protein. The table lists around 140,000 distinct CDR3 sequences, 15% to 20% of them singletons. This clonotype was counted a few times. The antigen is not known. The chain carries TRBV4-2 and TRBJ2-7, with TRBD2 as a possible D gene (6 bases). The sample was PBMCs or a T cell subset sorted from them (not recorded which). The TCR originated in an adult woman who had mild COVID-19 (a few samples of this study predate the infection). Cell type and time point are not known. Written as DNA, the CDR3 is TGTGCCAGCAGCCATCCCTATACAAAAACTAGCCGCCCCTACGAGCAGTACTTC. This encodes CASSHPYTKTSRPYEQYF.